The rows below give T cell receptor beta chains drawn from one sample of a study of regulatory T cells in long-lasting Graves disease. Using its own MiXCR run on the multiplex PCR reads, TCRdb lists one record per CDR3 protein. This table has 650,000 to 850,000 distinct CDR3 sequences, about 30% appearing once. The material was peripheral blood mononuclear cells (PBMCs), obtained when the disease was refractory, from a patient treated with antithyroid drugs. The receptors derive from a female donor with Graves disease. Each CDR3 is given with its conserved first and last residue. The order of the fields is V gene, D gene, clone size, J gene, CDR3 protein, CDR3 DNA. A D gene is named only where the DNA matches it firmly. Expanded clones get a size class; other rows say once, few or many, or leave the size out.

TRBV28	-	many	TRBJ1-2	CASEGNYGYTF	TGTGCCAGCGAAGGAAACTATGGCTACACCTTC
TRBV15	TRBD2	many	TRBJ2-7	CATSRVTGGPGEQYF	TGTGCCACCAGCAGAGTTACGGGAGGGCCGGGGGAGCAGTACTTC
TRBV7-9	-	-	TRBJ1-5	CASSLQQGGINQPQHF	TGTGCCAGCAGCTTACAACAGGGAGGCATCAATCAGCCCCAGCATTTT
TRBV12-3/TRBV12-4	-	few	TRBJ2-2	CASRLTVNTGELFF	TGTGCCAGCAGACTGACTGTGAACACCGGGGAGCTGTTTTTT
TRBV6-1	TRBD1	few	TRBJ1-1	CASSELQGAPEAFF	TGTGCCAGCAGTGAGTTACAGGGGGCCCCTGAAGCTTTCTTT
TRBV28	TRBD1	many	TRBJ1-6	CASSLTGQGGNSPLHF	TGTGCCAGCAGTTTGACGGGACAGGGAGGAAATTCACCCCTCCACTTT
TRBV6-2/TRBV6-3	-	-	TRBJ2-7	CASRPGITYEQYF	TGTGCCAGCAGACCCGGGATCACCTACGAGCAGTACTTC
TRBV28	TRBD1	many	TRBJ1-1	CASSFRGLYTEAFF	TGTGCCAGCAGTTTCAGGGGGCTGTACACTGAAGCTTTCTTT
TRBV28	-	-	TRBJ1-1	CASSGLGTEAFF	TGTGCCAGCAGTGGGTTGGGGACTGAAGCTTTCTTT
TRBV12-3/TRBV12-4	TRBD1	-	TRBJ2-1	CASRGTGQSYNEQFF	TGTGCCAGCAGGGGGACGGGACAGAGCTACAATGAGCAGTTCTTC
TRBV29-1	-	few	TRBJ2-2	CSVEVRETGSTGELFF	TGCAGCGTTGAAGTCCGTGAGACAGGATCCACCGGGGAGCTGTTTTTT
TRBV7-2	TRBD2	-	TRBJ2-7	CASSISGRYYEQYF	TGTGCCAGCAGCATTAGCGGGAGGTACTACGAGCAGTACTTC
TRBV2	TRBD2	-	TRBJ2-1	CASSEGGRSYNEQFF	TGTGCCAGCAGTGAGGGCGGGAGGTCCTACAATGAGCAGTTCTTC
TRBV9	-	-	TRBJ2-6	CASSFQSGAGANVLTF	TGTGCCAGCAGCTTCCAGTCGGGGGCTGGGGCCAACGTCCTGACTTTC
TRBV7-2	-	-	TRBJ2-4	CASSTWPSLNIQYF	TGTGCCAGCAGCACCTGGCCGAGCTTAAACATTCAGTACTTC
TRBV27	TRBD2	few	TRBJ2-7	CASSLTSGISYEQYF	TGTGCCAGCAGTTTGACTAGCGGGATCTCCTACGAGCAGTACTTC
TRBV4-1	TRBD1	few	TRBJ2-7	CASSQEVDRAYEQYF	TGCGCCAGCAGCCAAGAAGTGGACAGGGCTTACGAGCAGTACTTC
TRBV2	TRBD1	many	TRBJ2-7	CASKGQFYGYEQYF	TGTGCCAGCAAGGGACAGTTTTATGGTTACGAGCAGTACTTC
TRBV27	-	-	TRBJ1-1	CASSRGGLTGAFF	TGTGCCAGCAGCCGGGGGGGTCTCACTGGAGCTTTCTTT
TRBV6-1	TRBD1	-	TRBJ1-1	CASSQGRGLRNTETFF	TGTGCCAGCAGTCAGGGTAGGGGGCTGAGAAACACTGAAACTTTCTTT
TRBV5-4	-	few	TRBJ1-6	CASSLGHLKGSPLHF	TGTGCCAGCAGCTTGGGACACCTAAAAGGTTCACCCCTCCACTTT
TRBV5-6	TRBD1	-	TRBJ1-5	CASSFRDRGPGQPQHF	TGTGCCAGCAGCTTCCGGGACAGGGGGCCTGGGCAGCCCCAGCATTTT
TRBV30	TRBD2	-	TRBJ2-7	CAWSVLGGGLSYKQYF	TGTGCCTGGAGTGTACTCGGGGGAGGGCTCTCCTACAAGCAGTACTTC
TRBV19	-	few	TRBJ1-5	CASSITSSNQPQHF	TGTGCCAGTAGTATCACGAGTAGCAATCAGCCCCAGCATTTT
TRBV11-2	-	few	TRBJ2-7	CASSLDPGRHYEQYF	TGTGCCAGCAGCTTAGATCCGGGCCGTCACTACGAGCAGTACTTC
TRBV5-1	-	-	TRBJ2-1	CASSPRDNYNEQFF	TGCGCCAGCAGCCCCAGGGACAACTACAATGAGCAGTTCTTC
TRBV6-1	-	few	TRBJ1-2	CASRSGRVGDGYTF	TGTGCCAGCAGATCCGGGCGGGTCGGCGATGGCTACACCTTC
TRBV5-1	TRBD1	-	TRBJ1-6	CASSLDAQGNSPLHF	TGCGCCAGCAGCTTGGATGCACAGGGGAATTCACCCCTCCACTTT
TRBV12-3/TRBV12-4	-	many	TRBJ2-7	CASSLGVLMEQYF	TGTGCCAGCAGTTTGGGTGTGTTGATGGAGCAGTACTTC
TRBV6-5	-	-	TRBJ2-7	CASRTARRGVLEQYF	TGTGCCAGCAGAACGGCCCGCAGGGGGGTACTTGAGCAGTACTTC
TRBV24-1	-	-	TRBJ1-5	CATSDGYNQPQHF	TGTGCCACCAGTGACGGCTACAATCAGCCCCAGCATTTT
TRBV5-1	TRBD1	few	TRBJ2-2	CASSPGQGHGELFF	TGCGCCAGCTCCCCCGGACAGGGGCACGGGGAGCTGTTTTTT
TRBV19	-	few	TRBJ2-5	CASSPQVGSRETQYF	TGTGCCAGTAGTCCGCAGGTCGGGAGTAGAGAGACCCAGTACTTC
TRBV20-1	-	few	TRBJ2-7	CSARVAGGYEQYF	TGCAGTGCTAGAGTTGCAGGTGGCTACGAGCAGTACTTC
TRBV19	TRBD1	few	TRBJ1-5	CASSIADRSYSNQPQHF	TGTGCCAGTAGTATCGCGGACAGGTCGTATAGCAATCAGCCCCAGCATTTT
TRBV11-2	TRBD2	-	TRBJ2-5	CASSLGDFPSGRGTQYF	TGTGCCAGCAGCTTAGGAGATTTTCCTAGCGGGAGAGGGACCCAGTACTTC
TRBV29-1	-	few	TRBJ1-1	CSVGAGYGAFF	TGCAGCGTGGGGGCAGGATATGGAGCTTTCTTT
TRBV3-1	TRBD1	-	TRBJ2-7	CASSQVAGGYEQYF	TGTGCCAGCAGCCAAGTAGCAGGGGGCTACGAGCAGTACTTC
TRBV28	TRBD1	many	TRBJ1-2	CASSLRQGLGYTF	TGTGCCAGCAGTTTAAGACAGGGACTAGGCTACACCTTC
TRBV27	-	few	TRBJ1-1	CASSPHRENTEAFF	TGTGCCAGCAGTCCACACAGGGAGAACACTGAAGCTTTCTTT
TRBV6-1	-	-	TRBJ2-1	CASSEFGRVGLDEQFF	TGTGCCAGCAGTGAATTCGGCAGGGTAGGGTTAGATGAGCAGTTCTTC
TRBV19	TRBD1	-	TRBJ1-5	CASSRGQAPQPQHF	TGTGCCAGTAGTAGAGGACAGGCCCCTCAGCCCCAGCATTTT
TRBV20-1	TRBD1	few	TRBJ1-2	CSAGTDNYGYTF	TGCAGTGCGGGGACAGATAACTATGGCTACACCTTC
TRBV6-1	-	few	TRBJ1-1	CASSEAVAEAFF	TGTGCCAGCAGTGAAGCTGTGGCTGAAGCTTTCTTT
TRBV19	TRBD1	-	TRBJ1-2	CASSRRDSRIYGYTF	TGTGCCAGTAGTCGCCGGGACAGTCGGATCTATGGCTACACCTTC
TRBV5-1	TRBD1	few	TRBJ1-4	CASSSYRTGAATNEKLFF	TGCGCCAGCAGCTCTTACAGGACAGGGGCCGCAACTAATGAAAAACTGTTTTTT
TRBV12-3/TRBV12-4	TRBD1	many	TRBJ1-1	CASKNRGMNTEAFF	TGTGCCAGCAAAAACAGGGGCATGAACACTGAAGCTTTCTTT
TRBV7-6	-	few	TRBJ1-2	CASSPGEGIGYTF	TGTGCCAGCAGCCCGGGGGAGGGGATCGGCTACACCTTC
TRBV27	-	-	TRBJ1-5	CASRTTQDSNQPQHF	TGTGCCAGCAGGACGACTCAGGATAGCAATCAGCCCCAGCATTTT
TRBV5-4	-	few	TRBJ1-1	CASSLYGQDTEAFF	TGTGCCAGCAGCTTGTACGGTCAGGACACTGAAGCTTTCTTT
TRBV6-5	TRBD1	-	TRBJ2-7	CASSLGGQYEQYF	TGTGCCAGCAGTTTAGGGGGCCAGTACGAGCAGTACTTC